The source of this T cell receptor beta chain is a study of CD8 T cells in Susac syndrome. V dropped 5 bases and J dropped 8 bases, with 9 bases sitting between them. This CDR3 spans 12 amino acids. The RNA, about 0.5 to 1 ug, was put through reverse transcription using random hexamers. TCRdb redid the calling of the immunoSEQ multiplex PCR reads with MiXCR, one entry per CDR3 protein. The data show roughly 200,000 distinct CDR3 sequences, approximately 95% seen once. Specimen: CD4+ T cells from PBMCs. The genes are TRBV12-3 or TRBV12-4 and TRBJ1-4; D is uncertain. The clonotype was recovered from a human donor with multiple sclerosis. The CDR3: CASSSWAEKLFF. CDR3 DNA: TGTGCCAGCAGTAGCTGGGCGGAAAAACTGTTTTTT.